The present T cell receptor (beta chain) was sequenced within a study of control samples from healthy donors and cancer patients. Trimming removed 0 bases from V and 6 bases from J, with 15 bases in between. The germline CDR1 and CDR2 sequences are LNHNV and YYDKDF (reference sequence). This CDR3 has 15 amino acids. Using immunoSEQ multiplex PCR, the repertoire was profiled, and TCRdb retains in-frame clones only, with some absent. In the table there are approximately 170,000 clones, roughly 92% of which are singletons. Only a few counts were recorded for this clone. The sample comprised blood. V usage is TRBV15 and J usage is TRBJ2-7; D gene unclear. The sequence was collected from a man in his thirties or forties in good health. The CDR3 is CATSRDRPQTSEQYF. The CDR3 bases are TGTGCCACCAGCAGAGATCGACCCCAGACCTCCGAGCAGTACTTC.